These 9 T cell receptor beta chains were all obtained from the same sample, sequenced in a study of T cells in women clearing cervical HPV infection. Method: immunoSEQ multiplex PCR; TCRdb's copy keeps in-frame clones and lacks some. Found here are around 23,000 clones; the top ten clones hold roughly 2.5%. The specimen sequenced was blood buffy coat. The source of these receptors is a woman between 18 and 69 years old with a cervical HPV16 infection that either progressed to CIN3+ or cleared (not recorded which).

This clone counts as large (0.1 to 1%) by frequency. Read coverage stops 3 residues before the CDR3 terminus; the germline J gene supplies the remainder. This chain links TRBV12-3 or TRBV12-4 with TRBJ1-5; maybe TRBD1 (5 bases). Between the trimmed V and J ends, which lost 1 base and 7 bases, there was a span of 11 bases. This CDR3 contains 14 residues. The CDR3: CASSLGGGGQPQHF. Partial CDR3 DNA: TGTGCCAGCAGTTTAGGGGGCGGGGGGCAGCCC.

Points on this clone: The missing CDR3 end, 3 residues past where the read stops, is filled in from the germline J gene. This chain uses TRBV19 with TRBJ1-1, with 8 bases matching TRBD1. V trimming: 7 bases; J trimming: 3 bases; junction bases outside the gene matches: 13. There are 16 residues in the CDR3. Germline V gene data show CDR1 as LNHDA and CDR2 as SQIVND (reference sequence). CDR3 DNA, as far as it was read: TGTGCCAGTACCAAAAACCCAGGGGGCTGGGACACTGAA. It codes for CASTKNPGGWDTE. The full CDR3 is CASTKNPGGWDTEAFF.

Details on this clone: Coverage ceases 3 residues before the CDR3 finishes, and the germline J gene fills in the end. The chain combines TRBV6-2 or TRBV6-3 with TRBJ2-1; D ambiguous. The CDR3 has 12 residues. V gave up 2 bases and J gave up 7 bases, with 6 bases separating them. CDR1 is MNHEY, CDR2 SVGEGT, per germline. Partial CDR3 DNA: TGTGCCAGCAGTTACGCGTCAAATGAG. This codes for CASSYASNE. The whole CDR3 is CASSYASNEQFF.

A word on this clone: The CDR3 extends 3 residues past the end of the read, so its final part is completed from the germline J gene. The chain employs TRBV5-1 and TRBJ2-1; 10 bases match TRBD1. V gave up 3 bases and J gave up 5 bases; unmatched junction bases: 8. The CDR3 has 16 residues. In germline, CDR1 is SGHRS, CDR2 YFSETQ. CDR3 sequence reads: CASSSQPGQGHNEQFF. CDR3 bases read: TGCGCCAGCAGCTCCCAACCGGGACAGGGGCACAATGAG. Variable domain in full (rest from reference TRBV5-1 and TRBJ2-1): KAGVTQTPRYLIKTRGQQVTLSCSPISGHRSVSWYQQTPGQGLQFLFEYFSETQRNKGNFPGRFSGRQFSNSRSEMNVSTLELGDSALYLCASSSQPGQGHNEQFFGPGTRLTVL.

As concerns this clone: The CDR3 extends 3 residues past the end of the read, so its final part is completed from the germline J gene. The gene calls are TRBV12-3 or TRBV12-4 and TRBJ2-7, with D uncertain. V was pared by 0 bases and J by 4 bases, with 4 bases between. The CDR3 consists of 12 residues. The covered CDR3 bases are TGTGCCAGCAGTTTAGCCAGATACGAG. Its translation is CASSLARYE. The full CDR3 protein reads CASSLARYEQYF.

The CDR3 here is CASSLDMGQGSSPLHF. CDR3 DNA (partial): TGCGCCAGCAGCTTGGATATGGGACAGGGAAGTTCACCC. The chain carries TRBV5-1 and TRBJ1-6, with TRBD1 identical over 9 bases. The sequenced fragment ends 3 residues before the CDR3 boundary, so the rest is inferred from the germline J gene. The CDR3 extends over 16 amino acids. V lost 0 bases, J lost 9 bases, and 7 bases stayed unmatched. Per the germline V gene, CDR1 is SGHRS and CDR2 is YFSETQ.

A note on this clone: The CDR3 extends 3 residues past the end of the read, so its final part is completed from the germline J gene. The chain links TRBV29-1 to TRBJ1-3; 8 bases line up with TRBD1. Germline CDR1 and CDR2: SQVTM and ANQGSEA. V shed 6 bases and J 4 bases; nucleotides not matched to a gene: 11. The CDR3 runs 15 residues. The DNA read from the CDR3 is TGCAGCGTAGCCGCTCAGGGGGCCAGGGGAAACACC. Its translation: CSVAAQGARGNT. The full CDR3 protein reads CSVAAQGARGNTIYF.

Points on this clone: The read ends 3 residues shy of where the CDR3 ends; the end is completed using the germline J gene. V gene TRBV7-3 combines with J gene TRBJ1-2, with TRBD1 as a possible D gene (5 bases). This CDR3 has 15 residues. Germline assignment: CDR1 SGHTA and CDR2 FQGTGA. Between the trimmed V and J ends, which lost 0 bases and 2 bases, there was a span of 10 bases. CDR3 amino acids: CASSLTGHLNYGYTF. Partial CDR3 DNA: TGTGCCAGCAGCTTAACTGGACATCTAAACTATGGC.

About this clone itself: The read is 3 residues too short to cover the CDR3 end, so that end is filled in from the germline J gene. The J gene is TRBJ2-7, the V gene TRBV2; TRBD2 is a possible D gene (7 bases). V was shortened by 3 bases and J by 0 bases, with 21 bases between the two germline ends. This CDR3 has 18 amino acids. CDR1 and CDR2 from the germline V gene are SNHLY and FYNNEI. CDR3 sequence reads: CASSEDLGGRRFSYEQYF. CDR3 DNA (partial): TGTGCCAGCAGTGAGGACCTGGGGGGGCGTCGGTTCTCCTACGAG.